This TCR beta chain was recovered during a study of T cell responses to AZD1222 COVID-19 vaccine (dated by TCRdb to the early 2020s). For context, the study as a whole: AZD1222 recipients whose second dose came at about 4 weeks and those whose second dose came at about 12 weeks were combined into one group, since spike-specific TCR depth and breadth did not differ between the two schedules. TCR sequencing was performed for 230 to 250 trial participants, of whom around 200 were given two doses of AZD1222 and approximately 25 were given two doses of MenACWY control vaccine. Trial participants were enrolled into age subgroups of 18-55, 56-69 and 70-plus years, which contained approximately 150, 28 and 58 TCR-sequenced participants, respectively. Study-level results and caveats: Spike-specific TCR breadth and depth rose significantly after two AZD1222 doses compared with day 0 and with MenACWY recipients. Conclusions about previously exposed vaccinees are limited, since just six AZD1222 recipients were seropositive for SARS-CoV-2 at baseline. Because no day 14 peak-response samples were available, repertoires were characterized only after the peak T cell response. Participants were mostly white British, with more females than males. The authors suggested clonal diversity may have been underestimated. Reportedly, almost half of the unique spike-specific TCRs recognized epitopes lying outside the regions that are mutated in the B.1.351 and B.1.1.7 variants. CD4 TCRs associated with the vaccine covered the entire spike protein, and the dominant responses were in regions 160-218 and 743-854. In the small 56-69-year group, the increase in depth fell short of significance, most likely because of low power.

Sample time point, as interpreted from the label and publication: baseline before first vaccination. Samples from vaccinated people were obtained from the UK trials COV001 and COV002, which included a single-blind randomized controlled phase 2/3 trial of AZD1222 (ChAdOx1 nCoV-19) in healthy adults. For TCRbeta chain sequencing, PBMC samples from trial participants were taken at day 0 and at day 28 after the second dose. The CDR3 regions of human TCRbeta chains were analyzed by immunosequencing. As for how the authors treated the data: Repertoire TCRs were matched against a reference library of SARS-CoV-2-specific TCRs generated with the MIRA antigen-specificity platform. Breadth meant the fraction of unique TCRs that were SARS-CoV-2-associated, whereas depth meant the fraction of total T cells that were SARS-CoV-2-associated. Using the MIRA data, every spike-specific TCR was mapped to the spike region that the TCR reacted to and assigned to either a CD4 or a CD8 class. Log10-transformed breadth and depth values were compared by one-way ANOVA with Sidak's multiple comparisons tests. Here the immuneACCESS table is served through TCRdb, limited to in-frame sequences with V and J called. Missing clones are a known gap in these copies; in checked studies unresolved V genes cover under half, and the rest lacks a known reason. That table gives V, J and clone size, and the DNA gave D and trimming. Recorded for this sample are 46,000 or so clones; around 80% of them occurred a single time. The top ten clonotypes cover over 6.5% of the sample.

Trimming at the junction amounts to 0 bases on V and 9 bases on J, and the germline ends lie 12 bases apart. The CDR3 spans 14 residues, from the cysteine through the phenylalanine. Kept here is only the CDR3 DNA, which spans 42 bases and is read in frame from base 1. As encoded in the germline V gene, CDR1 is MNHEY while CDR2 is SVGEGT. For this clone: The clone's antigen remains unknown. No much larger clone is present one base from it, and per-base qualities are unavailable.

Recombination connected TRBV6-2 or TRBV6-3 to TRBJ1-5; tentative D gene TRBD1, with 5 bases matching. The clonotype was recovered from an adult in good health. The sequencing used peripheral blood, collected on day 0 of AZD1222 vaccination. The CDR3 has the sequence CASSYSHEGRPQHF. The DNA is as follows: TGTGCCAGCAGTTACTCCCATGAGGGGCGGCCCCAGCATTTT.